This T cell receptor beta chain was recovered during a study of control samples from healthy donors and cancer patients. Libraries were prepared by immunoSEQ multiplex PCR; TCRdb keeps only in-frame clonotypes and omits some of them. The sample includes around 50,000 clones, approximately 89% of them seen just once. The CDR3 has 15 amino acids. With 0 bases removed from V and 4 bases from J, the gap between germline ends came to 10 bases. From germline, CDR1 is ENHRY and CDR2 SYGVKD. The sequenced sample consisted of PBMCs. The sequence was obtained from a man between 40 and 49 years old with colorectal cancer. This sequence joins TRBV10-3 and TRBJ2-1; D perhaps matches TRBD2 (6 bases). The CDR3 sequence is CAISESDGGYNEQFF. The CDR3 DNA follows: TGTGCCATCAGTGAGTCGGACGGGGGATACAATGAGCAGTTCTTC.